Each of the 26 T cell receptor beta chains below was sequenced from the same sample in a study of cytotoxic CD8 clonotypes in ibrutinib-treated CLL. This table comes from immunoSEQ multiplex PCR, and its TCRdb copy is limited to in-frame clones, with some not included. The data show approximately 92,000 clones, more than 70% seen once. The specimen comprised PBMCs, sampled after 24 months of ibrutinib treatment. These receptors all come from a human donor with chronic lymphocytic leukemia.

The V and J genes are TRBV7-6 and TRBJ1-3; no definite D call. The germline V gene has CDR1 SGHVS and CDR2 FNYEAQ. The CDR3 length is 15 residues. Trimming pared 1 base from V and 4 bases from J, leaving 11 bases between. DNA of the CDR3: TGTGCCAGCAGCTTAGAGGGCCAGACCGGAAACACCATATATTTT. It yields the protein CASSLEGQTGNTIYF.

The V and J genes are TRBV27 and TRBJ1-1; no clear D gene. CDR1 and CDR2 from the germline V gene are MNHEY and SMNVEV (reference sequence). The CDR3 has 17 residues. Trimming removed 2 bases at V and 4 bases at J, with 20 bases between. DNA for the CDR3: TGTGCCAGCAGTTTACTCAACTCAAACATACACGGCACTGAAGCTTTCTTT. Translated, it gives CASSLLNSNIHGTEAFF.

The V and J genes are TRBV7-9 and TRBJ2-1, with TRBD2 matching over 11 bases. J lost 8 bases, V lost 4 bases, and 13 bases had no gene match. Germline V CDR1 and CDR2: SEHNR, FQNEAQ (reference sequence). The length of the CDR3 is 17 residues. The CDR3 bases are TGTGCCAGCAGCTCGGGGGTTACTAGCGGGAGTAGGCATGAGCAGTTCTTC. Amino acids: CASSSGVTSGSRHEQFF.

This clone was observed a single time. The CDR3 region has the DNA TGTGCCAGCAGTGGAGCGGGACAGAGCTCCGGGGAGCTGTTTTTT. Translated: CASSGAGQSSGELFF. This sequence joins TRBV25-1 and TRBJ2-2; perhaps D is TRBD1 or TRBD2 (7 bases each). Per germline, CDR1 MGHDK and CDR2 SYGVNS. CDR3 size: 15 residues. Trimming took 4 bases from V and 6 from J, leaving 15 bases between them. Drawing the rest from reference TRBV25-1 and TRBJ2-2, the complete variable domain is EADIYQTPRYLVIGTGKKITLECSQTMGHDKMYWYQQDPGMELHLIHYSYGVNSTEKGDLSSESTVSRIRTEHFPLTLESARPSHTSQYLCASSGAGQSSGELFFGEGSRLTVL.

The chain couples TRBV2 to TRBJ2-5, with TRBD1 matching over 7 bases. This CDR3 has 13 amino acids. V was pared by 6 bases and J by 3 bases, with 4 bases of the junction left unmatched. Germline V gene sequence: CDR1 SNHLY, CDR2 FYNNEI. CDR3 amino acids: CASRAGTEETQYF. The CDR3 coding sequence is TGTGCCAGCAGAGCCGGGACAGAAGAGACCCAGTACTTC. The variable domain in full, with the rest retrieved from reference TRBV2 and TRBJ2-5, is EPEVTQTPSHQVTQMGQEVILRCVPISNHLYFYWYRQILGQKVEFLVSFYNNEISEKSEIFDDQFSVERPDGSNFTLKIRSTKLEDSAMYFCASRAGTEETQYFGPGTRLLVL.

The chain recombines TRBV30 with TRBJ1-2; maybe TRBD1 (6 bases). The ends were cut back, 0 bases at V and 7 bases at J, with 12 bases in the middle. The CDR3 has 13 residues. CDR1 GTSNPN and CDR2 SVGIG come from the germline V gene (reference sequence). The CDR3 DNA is TGTGCCTGGAGTGTACTGGCAGGGGCTGGCTACACCTTC. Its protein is CAWSVLAGAGYTF.

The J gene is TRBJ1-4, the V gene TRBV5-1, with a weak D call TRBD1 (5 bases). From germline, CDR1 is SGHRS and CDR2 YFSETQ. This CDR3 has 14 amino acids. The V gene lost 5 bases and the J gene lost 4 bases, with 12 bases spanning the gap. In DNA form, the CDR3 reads TGCGCCAGCAGTCCTACTGACAGTAATGAAAAACTGTTTTTT. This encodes CASSPTDSNEKLFF.

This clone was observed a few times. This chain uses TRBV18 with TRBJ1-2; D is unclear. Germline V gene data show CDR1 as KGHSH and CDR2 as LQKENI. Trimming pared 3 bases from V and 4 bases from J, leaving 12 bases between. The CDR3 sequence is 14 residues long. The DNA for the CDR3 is TGTGCCAGCTCACCGTCCGAGACCTCCTATGGCTACACCTTC. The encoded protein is CASSPSETSYGYTF. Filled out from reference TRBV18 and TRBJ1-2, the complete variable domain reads NAGVMQNPRHLVRRRGQEARLRCSPMKGHSHVYWYRQLPEEGLKFMVYLQKENIIDESGMPKERFSAEFPKEGPSILRIQQVVRGDSAAYFCASSPSETSYGYTFGSGTRLTVV.

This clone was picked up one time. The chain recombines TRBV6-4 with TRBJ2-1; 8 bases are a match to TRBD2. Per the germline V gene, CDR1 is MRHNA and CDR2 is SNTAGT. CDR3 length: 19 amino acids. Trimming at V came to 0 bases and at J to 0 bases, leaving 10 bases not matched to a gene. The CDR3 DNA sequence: TGTGCCAGCAGTGACTCAGGCCTAGCGGGCAAGCTCTCCTACAATGAGCAGTTCTTC. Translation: CASSDSGLAGKLSYNEQFF.

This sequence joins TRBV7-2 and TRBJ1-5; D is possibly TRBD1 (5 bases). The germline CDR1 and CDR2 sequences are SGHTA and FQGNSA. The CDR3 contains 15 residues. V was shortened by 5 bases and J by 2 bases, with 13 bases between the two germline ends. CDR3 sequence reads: CASSPQRGGNQPQHF. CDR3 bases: TGTGCCAGCAGCCCTCAACGGGGCGGCAATCAGCCCCAGCATTTT.

CDR3: CASRERDRVAKNIQYF. DNA for the CDR3: TGTGCCAGCAGGGAACGGGACAGGGTAGCCAAAAACATTCAGTACTTC. This chain joins TRBV2 and TRBJ2-4; 9 positions agree with TRBD1. The CDR3 totals 16 residues. V lost 6 bases, J lost 0 bases, and 6 bases stayed unmatched. Germline V lookup: CDR1 SNHLY, CDR2 FYNNEI.

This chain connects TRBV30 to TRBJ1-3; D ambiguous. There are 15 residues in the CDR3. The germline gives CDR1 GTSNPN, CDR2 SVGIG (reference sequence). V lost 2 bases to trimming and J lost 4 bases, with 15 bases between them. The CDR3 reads CAWSPDRASGNTIYF. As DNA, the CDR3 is TGTGCCTGGAGTCCCGACCGGGCTTCAGGAAACACCATATATTTT.

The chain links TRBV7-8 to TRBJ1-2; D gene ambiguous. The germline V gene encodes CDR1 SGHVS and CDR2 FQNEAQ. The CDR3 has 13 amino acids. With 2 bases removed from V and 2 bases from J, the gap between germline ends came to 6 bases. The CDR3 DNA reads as TGTGCCAGCAGCTTAATTCAGAACTATGGCTACACCTTC. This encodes CASSLIQNYGYTF.

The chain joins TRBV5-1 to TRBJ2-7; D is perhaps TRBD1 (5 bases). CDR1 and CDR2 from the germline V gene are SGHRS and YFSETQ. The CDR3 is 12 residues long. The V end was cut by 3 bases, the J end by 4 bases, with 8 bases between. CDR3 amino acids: CASSYQGYEQYF. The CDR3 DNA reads TGCGCCAGCAGCTACCAGGGTTACGAGCAGTACTTC. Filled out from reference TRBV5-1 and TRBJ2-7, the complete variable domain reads KAGVTQTPRYLIKTRGQQVTLSCSPISGHRSVSWYQQTPGQGLQFLFEYFSETQRNKGNFPGRFSGRQFSNSRSEMNVSTLELGDSALYLCASSYQGYEQYFGPGTRLTVT.

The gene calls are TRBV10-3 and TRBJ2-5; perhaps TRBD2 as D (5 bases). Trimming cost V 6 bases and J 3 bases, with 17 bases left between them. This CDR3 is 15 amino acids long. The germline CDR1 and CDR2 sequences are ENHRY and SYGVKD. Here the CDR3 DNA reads TGTGCCATCAGCCGAGGGTTAGGGTTGGAAGAGACCCAGTACTTC. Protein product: CAISRGLGLEETQYF.

In DNA form, the CDR3 reads TGTGCCAGCAGCACCCCCACTAGCGGGAGTTACAATGAGCAGTTCTTC. Protein sequence: CASSTPTSGSYNEQFF. The chain joins TRBV7-2 to TRBJ2-1; TRBD2 aligns across 11 bases. This CDR3 is built from 16 residues. The germline CDR1 and CDR2 sequences are SGHTA and FQGNSA. V gave up 5 bases and J gave up 4 bases; unmatched junction bases: 7.

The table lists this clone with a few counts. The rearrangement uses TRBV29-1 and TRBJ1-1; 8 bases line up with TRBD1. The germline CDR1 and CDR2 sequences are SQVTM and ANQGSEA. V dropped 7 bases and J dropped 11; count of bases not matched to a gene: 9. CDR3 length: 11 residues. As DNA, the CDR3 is TGCAGCGCCAGGGCGGACAGGGATGCTTTCTTT. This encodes CSARADRDAFF.

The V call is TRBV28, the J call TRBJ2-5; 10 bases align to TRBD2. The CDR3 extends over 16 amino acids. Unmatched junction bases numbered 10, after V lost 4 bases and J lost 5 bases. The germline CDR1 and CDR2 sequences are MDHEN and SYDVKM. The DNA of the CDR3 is TGTGCCAGCAGTTCCCGTGGGACTAGCGAGTTCGAGACCCAGTACTTC. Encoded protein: CASSSRGTSEFETQYF.

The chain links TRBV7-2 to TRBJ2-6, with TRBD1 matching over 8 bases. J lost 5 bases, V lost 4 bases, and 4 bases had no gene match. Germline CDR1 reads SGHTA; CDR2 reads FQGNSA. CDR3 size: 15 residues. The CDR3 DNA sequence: TGTGCCAGCAGCTCGCAGGGGGCAAGGGCCAACGTCCTGACTTTC. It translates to CASSSQGARANVLTF.

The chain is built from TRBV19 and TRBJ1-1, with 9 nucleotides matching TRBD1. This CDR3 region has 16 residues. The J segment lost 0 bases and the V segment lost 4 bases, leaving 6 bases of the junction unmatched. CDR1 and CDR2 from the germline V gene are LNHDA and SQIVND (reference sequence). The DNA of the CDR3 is TGTGCCAGTAGTAGGGGACAGGGTACAATGAACACTGAAGCTTTCTTT. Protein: CASSRGQGTMNTEAFF.

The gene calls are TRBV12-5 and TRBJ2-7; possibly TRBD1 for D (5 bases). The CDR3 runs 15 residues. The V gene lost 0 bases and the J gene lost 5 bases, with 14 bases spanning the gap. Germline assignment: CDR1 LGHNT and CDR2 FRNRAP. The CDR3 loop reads CASGLVCPGKDEQYF. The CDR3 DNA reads TGTGCTAGTGGTTTGGTATGCCCAGGGAAGGACGAGCAGTACTTC.

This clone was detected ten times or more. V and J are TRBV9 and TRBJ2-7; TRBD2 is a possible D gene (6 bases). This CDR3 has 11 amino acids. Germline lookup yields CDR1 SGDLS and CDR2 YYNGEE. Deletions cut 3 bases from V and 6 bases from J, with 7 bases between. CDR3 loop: CASSAGSEQYF. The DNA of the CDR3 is TGTGCCAGCAGCGCCGGGAGCGAGCAGTACTTC.

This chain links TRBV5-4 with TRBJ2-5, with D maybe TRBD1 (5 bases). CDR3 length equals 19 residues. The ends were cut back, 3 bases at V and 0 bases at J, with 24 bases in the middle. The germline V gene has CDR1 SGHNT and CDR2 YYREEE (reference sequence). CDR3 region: CASSSQTINWGPYQETQYF. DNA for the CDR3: TGTGCCAGCAGCTCCCAGACAATCAATTGGGGCCCGTACCAAGAGACCCAGTACTTC. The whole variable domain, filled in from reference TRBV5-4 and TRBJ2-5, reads ETGVTQSPTHLIKTRGQQVTLRCSSQSGHNTVSWYQQALGQGPQFIFQYYREEENGRGNFPPRFSGLQFPNYSSELNVNALELDDSALYLCASSSQTINWGPYQETQYFGPGTRLLVL.

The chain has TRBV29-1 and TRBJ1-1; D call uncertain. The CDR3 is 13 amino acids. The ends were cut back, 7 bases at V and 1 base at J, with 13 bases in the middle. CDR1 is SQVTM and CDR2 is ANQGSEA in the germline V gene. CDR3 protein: CSATLVGNTEAFF. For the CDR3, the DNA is TGCAGCGCAACATTGGTCGGGAACACTGAAGCTTTCTTT.

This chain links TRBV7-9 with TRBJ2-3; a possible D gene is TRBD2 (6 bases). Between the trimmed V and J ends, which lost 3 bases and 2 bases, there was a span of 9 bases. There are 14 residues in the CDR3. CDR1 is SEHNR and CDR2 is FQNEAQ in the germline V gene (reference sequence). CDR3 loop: CASSFSGTTDTQYF. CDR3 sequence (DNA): TGTGCCAGCAGCTTTAGCGGAACCACAGATACGCAGTATTTT.

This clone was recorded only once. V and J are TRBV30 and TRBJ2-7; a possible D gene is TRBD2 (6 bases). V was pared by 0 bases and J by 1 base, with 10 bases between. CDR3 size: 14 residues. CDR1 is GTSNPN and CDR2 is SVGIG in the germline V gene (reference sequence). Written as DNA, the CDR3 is TGTGCCTGGAGTGTAGGCGGGAAGTCCTACGAGCAGTACTTC. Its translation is CAWSVGGKSYEQYF.